These 2 T cell receptor beta chains came from one sample sequenced in a study of shared clonotypes between healthy human individuals. The table came from immunoSEQ multiplex PCR; TCRdb's copy has only in-frame clones and leaves some out. This table holds around 1.9 million clones, about 93% found once. Selected positively for CCR7 and CD45RO-negative, naive CD8 cells excluded terminally differentiated effector memory CD45RA+ cells. The sequenced sample was naive CD8+ T cells from PBMCs. Receptors were obtained from a man aged 18 to 29 in good health. Some clones in this sample may be carry-over from other donors' samples.

The chain carries TRBV19 and TRBJ2-7; 8 bases agree with TRBD2. This CDR3 region has 12 residues. Germline V gives CDR1 LNHDA, CDR2 SQIVND (reference sequence). The J segment lost 6 bases and the V segment lost 4 bases, leaving 2 bases of the junction unmatched. CDR3 sequence (DNA): TGTGCCAGTAGTAACGGGGGGGTCGAGCAGTACTTC. It yields the protein CASSNGGVEQYF. The full variable domain, completed using reference TRBV19 and TRBJ2-7, is DGGITQSPKYLFRKEGQNVTLSCEQNLNHDAMYWYRQDPGQGLRLIYYSQIVNDFQKGDIAEGYSVSREKKESFPLTVTSAQKNPTAFYLCASSNGGVEQYFGPGTRLTVT.

The chain couples TRBV28 to TRBJ1-5; weak D call: TRBD1 (5 bases). There are 14 residues in the CDR3. Germline CDR1 is MDHEN and CDR2 is SYDVKM. V shed 6 bases and J shed 1 base, with 10 bases lying between them. The CDR3 sequence is CASRTAPSNQPQHF. CDR3 nucleotides: TGTGCCAGCAGGACAGCCCCGAGCAATCAGCCCCAGCATTTT.